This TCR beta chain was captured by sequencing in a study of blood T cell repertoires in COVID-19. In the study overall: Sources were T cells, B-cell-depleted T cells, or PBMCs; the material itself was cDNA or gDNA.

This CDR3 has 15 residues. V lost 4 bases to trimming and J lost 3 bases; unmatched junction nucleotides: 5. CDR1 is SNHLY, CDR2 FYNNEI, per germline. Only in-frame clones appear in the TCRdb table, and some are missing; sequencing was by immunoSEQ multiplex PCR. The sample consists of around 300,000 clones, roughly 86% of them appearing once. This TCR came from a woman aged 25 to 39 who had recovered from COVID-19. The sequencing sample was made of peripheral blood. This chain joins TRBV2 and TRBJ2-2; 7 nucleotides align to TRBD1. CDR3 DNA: TGTGCCAGCAGTGCCCAGGGGGTGGACACCGGGGAGCTGTTTTTT. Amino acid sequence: CASSAQGVDTGELFF.